The entry below describes one T cell receptor beta chain. Only one count was recorded for this clone. The specificity of this receptor is unknown. Base qualities are not provided; no much larger clone lies one nucleotide away. The source of the sample is a study of OX40 agonist ivuxolimab in advanced cancers. About the investigation overall: Ivuxolimab was an agonistic, fully human IgG2 monoclonal antibody directed against OX40 (CD134), a costimulatory receptor. Among the roughly 50 dose-escalation patients, around 20 had hepatocellular carcinoma, some 15 melanoma, 9 renal cell carcinoma and 9 head and neck cancer. Partial responses occurred in three dose-escalation patients: two with cutaneous melanoma and one with hepatocellular carcinoma. The monotherapy dose-escalation portion (N of about 50 patients) of the phase I ivuxolimab trial is reported in the paper. Intravenous ivuxolimab was administered to patients every 2 weeks at six dose levels: 0.01, 0.1, 0.3, 1.5, 3 and 10 mg/kg. Prior anti-PD-1, anti-PD-L1 or anti-CTLA-4 therapy was permitted, and less than 45% of dose-escalation patients had received checkpoint inhibitors. In the dose-escalation cohort, 82.7% of patients were male, and the mean age was approximately 55 years, with a range of roughly 20 to 79. Peripheral TCRbeta sequencing aimed to test whether ivuxolimab altered TCR sequence diversity and caused clonal T-cell expansion.

CDR1 and CDR2 are read off the germline V gene (reference sequence) as LNHNV and YYDKDF. Its CDR3 holds 16 amino acids, cysteine through phenylalanine. Only the CDR3 part of the read is kept: 48 bases, read in frame from the first base. The junction shows trimming of 4 bases on V and 2 bases on J, plus 15 bases between the germline ends. To sequence the TCRbeta CDR3 region, genomic DNA was isolated from the sorted cells. TCRbeta CDR3 regions were sequenced using the immunoSEQ Assay. In its TCRdb copy, this immuneACCESS table keeps in-frame sequences only and misses some clones. Where compared with another copy, unresolved V genes explain less than half of these, and the others have no known cause. The sample records fewer than 85,000 clones, around 81% of which are singletons. The ten largest clones add up to 8.2% of the sample. Study-wide conclusions, independent of this receptor: After ivuxolimab, expanded clones were on average more numerous among CD8+ T cells than among CD4+ T cells. In the 0.1-3.0 mg/kg groups, partial responders had among the lowest normalized peripheral clonal expansion, particularly in CD8+ T cells. At doses from 0.1 to 3.0 mg/kg, clonal expansion was seen in both CD4+ and CD8+ blood T cells between baseline and week 6. Low levels of normalized T-cell clonal expansion were also seen in some patients who did not respond. The antigen specificity of the clonally expanded peripheral T cells was not determined.

The trial excluded patients who had a history of autoimmune disease or who were on systemic immunosuppression. Peripheral blood for TCR sequencing was collected from all dose cohorts at baseline, on cycle 4 day 1, and on cycle 7 day 1. Samples came from an open-label, multicenter, first-in-human phase I dose-escalation trial of ivuxolimab. Adults with locally advanced or metastatic melanoma, renal cell carcinoma, hepatocellular carcinoma or head and neck squamous cell carcinoma were enrolled in the trial. CD4+ and CD8+ T cells were sorted separately from peripheral blood before TCR sequencing. The V and J segments used are TRBV15 and TRBJ1-5; tentative D gene TRBD1, with 5 bases matching. This clonotype was obtained from an adult with an advanced solid tumor such as melanoma, head and neck, liver or kidney cancer. The sequences come from CD4+ or CD8+ T cells sorted from blood, collected in a trial of the OX40 agonist ivuxolimab. The CDR3 corresponds to CATSTFRGGGNQPQHF. Read as DNA, the sequence is TGTGCCACCAGCACGTTCCGGGGGGGTGGCAATCAGCCCCAGCATTTT.